The entry below describes one TCR beta chain. The antigen is not known. A v3.0 immunoSEQ assay was performed at survey level. Libraries were prepared by immunoSEQ multiplex PCR; TCRdb keeps only in-frame clonotypes and omits some of them. Of some 34,000 clones in the sample, 90% to 97% were seen once. The data belong to a study of long-term antiretroviral therapy in people with HIV. The CDR3 contains 17 residues. V shed 0 bases and J 2 bases; nucleotides not matched to a gene: 7. Looked up from germline, CDR1 is LNHNV and CDR2 is YYDKDF (reference sequence). Whole-study results and caveats: Spans of CDR3 length were tighter for HIV repertoires than for controls. Blood, drawn from the mid-2000s to the late 2010s, may reflect older ART regimens.

The gene calls are TRBV15 and TRBJ2-1; the match to TRBD1 covers 7 bases. The clonotype comes from a man aged 25 to 40 with HIV. This specimen was unsorted PBMCs, taken 6.5 to 6.6 years after starting antiretroviral therapy. The CDR3 bases are TGTGCCACCAGCAGAGATCAAGGACAGGCGACCTACAATGAGCAGTTCTTC. Protein: CATSRDQGQATYNEQFF.